This T cell receptor (beta chain) appears in the sequencing data of a study of neurological immune-mediated disorders. General study points: None of the CDR3 amino acid sequences found in expanded clones was shared across subjects. This suggests that the TCR-beta repertoires were private in all groups.

Many counts were recorded for this clonotype. Its antigen remains unidentified. The CDR3 extends over 18 amino acids. Germline CDR1 DFQATT, CDR2 SNEGSKA (reference sequence). Trimming at V came to 1 base and at J to 2 bases, leaving 14 bases not matched to a gene. 5'RACE with 10-nucleotide random UMIs generated the cDNA. From the 5' RACE reads, TCRdb called clonotypes with MiXCR, one entry per CDR3 protein. The data show tens of thousands of distinct CDR3 sequences, with about 4.8% seen just once and 7% to 9.5% held by the top ten. The source is a man younger than 35 in good health. Sequenced sample: CD4+ T cells from blood. This chain links TRBV20-1 with TRBJ1-5, with 7 bases matching TRBD1. DNA of the CDR3: TGCAGTGCTAGAGTTGGGGCAGGGGGGGTCTTTGGCAATCAGCCCCAGCATTTT. It specifies CSARVGAGGVFGNQPQHF.